What follows are 21 T cell receptor beta chains derived from one specimen sequenced in a study of T-cell reconstitution after alpha-beta-depleted transplantation in children. TCRbeta library preparation incorporated unique molecular identifiers. Each CDR3 protein is one row after TCRdb ran MiXCR on the PCR reads. The sample lists under 300,000 distinct CDR3 sequences, 9.5% to 13% occurring once. The sample here was peripheral blood, taken 180 days after TCRalphabeta/CD19-depleted stem cell transplant. These receptor sequences come from a male patient aged 2 to 9 who had a stem cell transplant for chronic granulomatous disease, so the T cells may come from the graft donor.

This clonotype occurred many times. The V and J genes are TRBV7-6 and TRBJ2-7; no clear D gene. V lost 1 base to trimming and J lost 2 bases, with 30 bases between them. This CDR3 region has 21 residues. Germline assignment: CDR1 SGHVS and CDR2 FNYEAQ. The CDR3 loop reads CASSLVAADPNRRSGAYEQYF. In nucleotides, the CDR3 is TGTGCCAGCAGCTTAGTGGCGGCAGACCCCAATCGAAGAAGTGGTGCCTACGAGCAGTACTTC.

The rearrangement joins TRBV19 to TRBJ2-7, with 7 bases lining up with TRBD1. V lost 3 bases and J lost 2; bases outside the gene matches: 1. The CDR3 sequence is 13 residues long. Germline values: CDR1 LNHDA, CDR2 SQIVND (reference sequence). CDR3 sequence reads: CASSIGQAYEQYF. The CDR3 DNA sequence: TGTGCCAGTAGTATCGGACAGGCCTACGAGCAGTACTTC.

This clonotype has at least ten counts. This rearrangement joins TRBV5-1 to TRBJ2-1, with 9 nucleotides matching TRBD2. The V and J ends lost 3 bases and 9 bases, in that order; junction bases with no gene match: 10. The CDR3 covers 15 residues. Germline V CDR1 and CDR2: SGHRS, YFSETQ. The CDR3 DNA is TGCGCCAGCAGCTCCGGACTAGCGTCCGTCGTTGAGCAGTTCTTC. It codes for CASSSGLASVVEQFF. Using reference TRBV5-1 and TRBJ2-1 for the parts outside the CDR3, the full variable domain is KAGVTQTPRYLIKTRGQQVTLSCSPISGHRSVSWYQQTPGQGLQFLFEYFSETQRNKGNFPGRFSGRQFSNSRSEMNVSTLELGDSALYLCASSSGLASVVEQFFGPGTRLTVL.

This clonotype showed up many times. This rearrangement joins TRBV5-1 to TRBJ2-1, with 8 bases that match TRBD1. The CDR3 consists of 15 residues. Germline CDR1 SGHRS, CDR2 YFSETQ. The V segment lost 0 bases and the J segment 6 bases; nucleotides outside the gene matches: 5. CDR3 in amino acids: CASSLVGQGGNEQFF. The CDR3 coding sequence is TGCGCCAGCAGCTTGGTAGGACAGGGAGGCAATGAGCAGTTCTTC.

This clonotype was counted a few times. The chain couples TRBV14 to TRBJ1-6; D remains unclear. Trimming took 0 bases from V and 4 from J, leaving 7 bases between them. This CDR3 comprises 15 residues. Germline V gene lookup returns CDR1 SGHDN and CDR2 FVKESK. The CDR3 loop reads CASSQEHPYNSPLHF. CDR3 nucleotides: TGTGCCAGCAGCCAAGAGCACCCATATAATTCACCCCTCCACTTT.

With regard to this clonotype: A much more abundant neighbour one base away suggests this may be a read error. This chain links TRBV12-3 or TRBV12-4 with TRBJ1-1; TRBD1 agrees at 9 bases. This CDR3 region has 16 residues. The CDR3 DNA reads TGTGACAGCAGTTTCCGGACAGGGGTGCGGAACACTGAAGCTTTCTTT. Protein sequence: CDSSFRTGVRNTEAFF.

The rearrangement uses TRBV29-1 and TRBJ1-1, with D possibly being TRBD1 (6 bases). This CDR3 spans 14 amino acids. V lost 7 bases and J 1 base, leaving 16 bases between the germline ends. The germline CDR1 and CDR2 sequences are SQVTM and ANQGSEA. The DNA for the CDR3 is TGCAGCGCTGAGGGGGGACGGGGGAACACTGAAGCTTTCTTT. Residues: CSAEGGRGNTEAFF.

This clonotype was seen ten or more times. The rearrangement uses TRBV6-2 or TRBV6-3 and TRBJ2-7; TRBD1 is a possible D gene (6 bases). CDR3 length: 14 residues. V dropped 6 bases and J dropped 0 bases, with 12 bases sitting between them. From germline, CDR1 is MNHEY and CDR2 SVGEGT. The CDR3 region is CASSYREYSYEQYF. For the CDR3, the DNA is TGTGCCAGCAGCTACAGGGAATACTCCTACGAGCAGTACTTC.

This clonotype was recorded at least ten times. This rearrangement joins TRBV5-1 to TRBJ2-5, with no clear D. Germline CDR1 SGHRS, CDR2 YFSETQ. Trimming cost V 0 bases and J 4 bases, with 7 bases left between them. CDR3 length equals 13 residues. In DNA form, the CDR3 reads TGCGCCAGCAGCTTGGGCCTAGGAGAGACCCAGTACTTC. It translates to CASSLGLGETQYF.

This clonotype has just a few counts. The rearrangement links TRBV18 to TRBJ2-5; a weak D match, TRBD1 (5 bases). This CDR3 contains 13 residues. The germline V gene encodes CDR1 KGHSH and CDR2 LQKENI. The germline V and J ends were trimmed by 2 bases and 5 bases, with 9 bases remaining between them. DNA for the CDR3: TGTGCCAGCTCACCATCAGGGTTCGAGACCCAGTACTTC. This sequence encodes CASSPSGFETQYF.

Ten or more counts support this clonotype. DNA for the CDR3: TGTGCCAGCAGTCTAGGGACTAGTCTGAAAGAGACCCAGTACTTC. Its protein product is CASSLGTSLKETQYF. The J gene is TRBJ2-5, the V gene TRBV28; 8 positions match TRBD2. V trimming: 5 bases; J trimming: 3 bases; junction bases outside the gene matches: 8. The germline V gene has CDR1 MDHEN and CDR2 SYDVKM. The CDR3 totals 15 residues.

This clonotype was picked up many times. The gene calls are TRBV12-3 or TRBV12-4 and TRBJ2-7; the match to TRBD2 covers 12 bases. J gave up 5 bases and V 3 bases, and 5 bases lay outside the gene matches. The CDR3 covers 15 residues. DNA for the CDR3: TGTGCCAGCAGTTTCACTAGCGGGAGGCCAAACGAGCAGTACTTC. It translates to CASSFTSGRPNEQYF.

This clonotype appeared many times. The rearrangement links TRBV7-8 to TRBJ2-1; 11 bases match TRBD1. Trimming took 6 bases from V and 6 from J; bases not matched to a gene: 1. Germline CDR1 reads SGHVS; CDR2 reads FQNEAQ. The CDR3 is 13 residues long. The CDR3 DNA reads as TGTGCCAGCAGGGGACAGGGGGTCAATGAGCAGTTCTTC. This translates into CASRGQGVNEQFF.

The chain couples TRBV5-1 to TRBJ2-5; no reliable D call. Germline lookup yields CDR1 SGHRS and CDR2 YFSETQ. V was trimmed by 3 bases and J by 3 bases, leaving 21 bases between them. The CDR3 has 17 amino acids. The chain's CDR3 is CASSWTQWPLFKETQYF. The CDR3 DNA sequence: TGCGCCAGCAGCTGGACCCAGTGGCCCCTTTTTAAAGAGACCCAGTACTTC.

Many counts were recorded for this clonotype. The genes are TRBV12-3 or TRBV12-4 and TRBJ2-7; the D gene could be TRBD1 or TRBD2 (5 bases each). The V end was cut by 3 bases, the J end by 0 bases, with 12 bases between. The CDR3 loop spans 15 amino acids. CDR3 nucleotides: TGTGCCAGCAGTTTTGGGGACCCTCCCTCCTACGAGCAGTACTTC. Protein sequence: CASSFGDPPSYEQYF.

This clonotype was seen a few times. This chain joins TRBV14 and TRBJ1-1, with D tentatively TRBD1 (5 bases). Germline V gene data show CDR1 as SGHDN and CDR2 as FVKESK. The CDR3 length is 17 residues. The ends were cut back, 1 base at V and 3 bases at J, with 18 bases in the middle. CDR3 sequence: CASSQGGMGRWYTEAFF. CDR3 nucleotide sequence: TGTGCCAGCAGCCAAGGAGGTATGGGGCGATGGTACACTGAAGCTTTCTTT.

This clonotype was seen repeatedly, ten times or more. This chain links TRBV7-8 with TRBJ2-5; TRBD2 aligns across 10 bases. J gave up 1 base and V 2 bases, and 4 bases lay outside the gene matches. This CDR3 region has 16 residues. CDR1 is SGHVS and CDR2 is FQNEAQ in the germline V gene. The CDR3 sequence: CASSLWASGSQETQYF. Written as DNA, the CDR3 is TGTGCCAGCAGCTTATGGGCTAGCGGGAGCCAAGAGACCCAGTACTTC.

In its sample, this clonotype was seen many times. The V gene is TRBV12-3 or TRBV12-4, the J gene TRBJ2-1, with a weak D call TRBD2 (5 bases). V lost 6 bases and J lost 10, with 22 bases in between. The CDR3 extends over 15 amino acids. The CDR3 nucleotides read TGTGCCAGCAGACGCGAATCTAGCCCATACGGGGAGCAGTTCTTC. Its translation is CASRRESSPYGEQFF.

In this sample, this clonotype turned up many times. The chain uses TRBV15 and TRBJ2-1; 8 bases line up with TRBD2. Looked up from germline, CDR1 is LNHNV and CDR2 is YYDKDF (reference sequence). The CDR3 has 16 residues. V shed 0 bases, J shed 5 bases, and the junction held 6 bases outside the gene matches. Here the CDR3 reads CATSRDHSGAHNEQFF. The CDR3 bases are TGTGCCACCAGCAGAGATCATAGCGGGGCACACAATGAGCAGTTCTTC. The whole variable domain, filled in from reference TRBV15 and TRBJ2-1, reads DAMVIQNPRYQVTQFGKPVTLSCSQTLNHNVMYWYQQKSSQAPKLLFHYYDKDFNNEADTPDNFQSRRPNTSFCFLDIRSPGLGDTAMYLCATSRDHSGAHNEQFFGPGTRLTVL.

In its sample, this clonotype was seen many times. The gene calls are TRBV3-1 and TRBJ2-7; D may be TRBD2 (5 bases). CDR1 LGHDT and CDR2 YNNKEL come from the germline V gene (reference sequence). V was cut by 2 bases and J by 3 bases, with 17 bases left in between. CDR3 size: 16 residues. Written as DNA, the CDR3 is TGTGCCAGCAGCCAACTGGAGGACTCGTGGGTCTACGAGCAGTACTTC. Translating gives CASSQLEDSWVYEQYF.

To note about this clonotype: The CDR3 end shows no conserved phenylalanine or tryptophan, and so a read error is likely. This sequence joins TRBV12-3 or TRBV12-4 and TRBJ2-5; D remains unclear. This CDR3 contains 12 residues. The V gene lost 1 base and the J gene lost 3 bases, with 3 bases spanning the gap. CDR3 nucleotide sequence: TGTGCCAGCAGTTTAGGGGAAGAGACCCAGTACATC. Translating it yields CASSLGEETQYI.